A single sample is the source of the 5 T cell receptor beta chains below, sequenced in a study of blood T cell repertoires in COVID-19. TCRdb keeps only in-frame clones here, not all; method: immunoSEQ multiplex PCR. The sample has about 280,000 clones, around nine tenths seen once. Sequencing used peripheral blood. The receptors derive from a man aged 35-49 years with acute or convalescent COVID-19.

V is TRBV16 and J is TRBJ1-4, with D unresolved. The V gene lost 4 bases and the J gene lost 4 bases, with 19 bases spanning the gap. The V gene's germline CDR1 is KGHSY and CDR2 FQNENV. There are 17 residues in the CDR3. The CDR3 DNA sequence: TGTGCCAGCAGCCTTCTAGGTGACTCCGGGGATAATGAAAAACTGTTTTTT. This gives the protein CASSLLGDSGDNEKLFF.

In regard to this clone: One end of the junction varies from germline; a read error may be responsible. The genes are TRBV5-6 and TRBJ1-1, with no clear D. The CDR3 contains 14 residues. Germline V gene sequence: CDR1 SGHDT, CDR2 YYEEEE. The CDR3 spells CASSLVGENAEAFF. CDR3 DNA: TGTGCCAGCAGCTTGGTCGGGGAGAACGCTGAAGCTTTCTTT.

The CDR3, as DNA: TGTGCCAGCAGCTTAACGGGGACAGGGAGTTACGAGCAGTACTTC. Residues: CASSLTGTGSYEQYF. This chain connects TRBV7-3 to TRBJ2-7, with 9 bases lining up with TRBD1. With V trimmed by 0 bases and J by 4 bases, 4 bases remained unmatched. Germline CDR1 reads SGHTA; CDR2 reads FQGTGA. This CDR3 contains 15 residues. The full variable domain, with the rest looked up from reference TRBV7-3 and TRBJ2-7, is GAGVSQTPSNKVTEKGKYVELRCDPISGHTALYWYRQSLGQGPEFLIYFQGTGAADDSGLPNDRFFAVRPEGSVSTLKIQRTERGDSAVYLCASSLTGTGSYEQYFGPGTRLTVT.

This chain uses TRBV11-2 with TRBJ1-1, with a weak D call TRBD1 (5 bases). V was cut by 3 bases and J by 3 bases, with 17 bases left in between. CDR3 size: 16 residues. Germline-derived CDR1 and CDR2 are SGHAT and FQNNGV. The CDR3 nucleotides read TGTGCCAGCAGCTTTAGAAAGGGGTCTGGGCACACTGAAGCTTTCTTT. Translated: CASSFRKGSGHTEAFF.

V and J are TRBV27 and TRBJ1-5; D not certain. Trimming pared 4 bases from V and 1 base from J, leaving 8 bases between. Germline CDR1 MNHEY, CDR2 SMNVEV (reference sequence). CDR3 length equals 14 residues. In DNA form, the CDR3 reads TGTGCCAGCAGTTCTGACGGGAGCAATCAGCCCCAGCATTTT. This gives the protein CASSSDGSNQPQHF.